This T cell receptor (beta chain) was profiled in a study of siplizumab effects on memory and regulatory T cells. Sequenced by immunoSEQ multiplex PCR; TCRdb stores in-frame clones only, minus some. Of some 120,000 clones in the sample, approximately 94% were seen once. Trimming stripped 3 bases from V and 0 bases from J, with 3 bases between. This CDR3 is 11 amino acids long. Looked up from germline, CDR1 is DFQATT and CDR2 is SNEGSKA (reference sequence). This clone was counted a few times. Its antigen is as yet unknown. Other nucleotide sequences in the sample specify the same CDR3. Whole-study findings and limits: Among sequences traceable to unstimulated CD4+ memory cells, alloreactive ones were significantly reduced by siplizumab.

The chain is built from TRBV20-1 and TRBJ2-7; D unclear. The sample was non-Treg CD4+ T cells sorted from blood. This sequence was found in a human donor in good health. This chain's CDR3 is CSARGSYEQYF. The CDR3 DNA reads TGCAGTGCTAGGGGCTCCTACGAGCAGTACTTC.